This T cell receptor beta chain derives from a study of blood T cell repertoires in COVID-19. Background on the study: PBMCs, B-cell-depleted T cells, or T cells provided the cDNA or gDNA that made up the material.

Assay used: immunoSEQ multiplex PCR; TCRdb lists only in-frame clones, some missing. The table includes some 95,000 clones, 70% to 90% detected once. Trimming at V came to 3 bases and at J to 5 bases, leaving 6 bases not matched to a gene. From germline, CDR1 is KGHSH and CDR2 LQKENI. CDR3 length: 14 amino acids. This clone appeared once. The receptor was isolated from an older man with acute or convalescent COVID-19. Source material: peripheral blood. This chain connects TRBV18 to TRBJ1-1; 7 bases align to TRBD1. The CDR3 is CASSPTGLGTEAFF. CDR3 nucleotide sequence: TGTGCCAGCTCACCGACAGGGTTGGGAACTGAAGCTTTCTTT.